The clone carrying this T cell receptor beta chain appeared a single time. Its antigen remains unknown. This sample stems from a study of OX40 agonist ivuxolimab in advanced cancers. The overall study: Three individuals attained partial responses, comprising one hepatocellular carcinoma case and two cutaneous melanoma cases. Study-level findings and limits: Still undetermined is the antigen specificity of the expanded peripheral T cells.

This table comes from immunoSEQ multiplex PCR, and its TCRdb copy is limited to in-frame clones, with some not included. The table records fewer than 80,000 clones, roughly nine tenths of them present only once. Baseline, cycle 4 day 1, and cycle 7 day 1 were the blood sampling points. Deletions cut 2 bases from V and 4 bases from J, with 7 bases between. This CDR3 region has 13 residues. Germline V gene lookup returns CDR1 MNHEY and CDR2 SMNVEV (reference sequence). The clonotype was recovered from an adult with an advanced solid tumor such as melanoma, head and neck, liver or kidney cancer. The sample was CD4+ or CD8+ T cells sorted from blood, taken in a trial of the OX40 agonist ivuxolimab. The J gene is TRBJ2-3, the V gene TRBV27; perhaps TRBD2 as D (5 bases). The CDR3: CASSLDYSDTQYF. The CDR3 DNA follows: TGTGCCAGCAGTTTAGACTATTCAGATACGCAGTATTTT.